The 32 T cell receptor beta chains below were found in one sample sequenced in a study of cytomegalovirus exposure and HLA in healthy donors. Generated by immunoSEQ multiplex PCR, the TCRdb table keeps only in-frame clones and is missing some. This sample has tens of thousands of clones; 80% to 95% occur once, and the top ten carry less than 1.5%. The specimen sequenced was PBMCs. The receptors here all came from a woman aged 30 to 39 in good health and CMV-seropositive.

The genes are TRBV27 and TRBJ1-5; 7 positions match TRBD1. The trim removed 5 bases at V and 1 base at J, leaving 8 bases unmatched. From germline, CDR1 is MNHEY and CDR2 SMNVEV (reference sequence). This CDR3 comprises 16 residues. CDR3 amino acids: CASSLTPRGSNQPQHF. CDR3 nucleotides: TGTGCCAGCAGTCTAACACCCAGGGGGAGCAATCAGCCCCAGCATTTT.

The rearrangement joins TRBV28 to TRBJ1-5, with 8 bases lining up with TRBD1. The length of the CDR3 is 14 residues. Germline CDR1 is MDHEN and CDR2 is SYDVKM. The V gene end was trimmed by 9 bases and the J gene end by 7 bases; junction bases not matched to a gene: 11. This chain's CDR3 is CASYPQGGHQPQHF. The CDR3 DNA sequence: TGTGCCAGTTATCCACAGGGGGGCCACCAGCCCCAGCATTTT.

The J gene is TRBJ2-5, the V gene TRBV19, with D possibly TRBD1 on 5 matching bases. The V end was cut by 0 bases, the J end by 9 bases, with 11 bases between. Germline CDR1 LNHDA, CDR2 SQIVND (reference sequence). The CDR3 sequence is 13 residues long. CDR3 bases: TGTGCCAGTAGTATAGACCCAGGGATGGCCCAGTACTTC. Amino acid sequence: CASSIDPGMAQYF.

This clone has a single count. The chain links TRBV28 to TRBJ1-5; 9 nucleotides line up with TRBD1. Germline V gene lookup returns CDR1 MDHEN and CDR2 SYDVKM. CDR3 size: 16 residues. Trimming took 5 bases from V and 5 from J; bases not matched to a gene: 10. The CDR3 protein is CASSPPVGTGYQPQHF. For the CDR3, the DNA is TGTGCCAGCAGTCCCCCTGTGGGGACAGGGTATCAGCCCCAGCATTTT.

A single count supports this clone. This rearrangement joins TRBV9 to TRBJ2-7, with 10 positions matching TRBD2. The V gene's germline CDR1 is SGDLS and CDR2 YYNGEE. The CDR3 contains 14 residues. The V and J ends lost 1 base and 5 bases, in that order; junction bases with no gene match: 3. CDR3 protein: CASSVRLAGDEQYF. For the CDR3, the DNA is TGTGCCAGCAGCGTACGTCTAGCGGGAGACGAGCAGTACTTC.

The rearrangement uses TRBV13 and TRBJ2-7, with 7 bases that match TRBD2. Germline CDR1 reads PRHDT; CDR2 reads FYEKMQ (reference sequence). V dropped 5 bases and J dropped 3; count of bases not matched to a gene: 16. This CDR3 comprises 17 residues. CDR3 protein: CASSPRLAHGSFYEQYF. The CDR3 DNA is TGTGCCAGCAGCCCCAGACTAGCCCACGGTTCCTTCTACGAGCAGTACTTC.

This clone was counted between two and nine times. CDR3 DNA: TGCGCCAGCAGCCAAGTGGTAGGGGGGGGCTACGAGCAGTACTTC. Encoded protein: CASSQVVGGGYEQYF. The chain is built from TRBV4-3 and TRBJ2-7, with TRBD2 as a possible D gene (7 bases). This CDR3 comprises 15 residues. Germline CDR1 and CDR2: LGHNA and YSLEER. V was trimmed by 1 base and J by 3 bases, leaving 13 bases between them.

The CDR3 coding sequence is TGCAGCGCAGGGAGTCAAATAGGACTAGCGGGATCTGTGGCAACGCAGTATTTT. It encodes CSAGSQIGLAGSVATQYF. The chain uses TRBV29-1 and TRBJ2-3, with TRBD2 identical over 12 bases. Germline CDR1 SQVTM, CDR2 ANQGSEA. Trimming removed 7 bases from V and 9 bases from J; junction bases left unmatched: 23. The CDR3 has 18 residues.

The rearrangement links TRBV28 to TRBJ2-3; D ambiguous. The CDR3 runs 15 residues. CDR1 and CDR2 from the germline V gene are MDHEN and SYDVKM. V gave up 8 bases and J gave up 1 base, with 16 bases separating them. The CDR3 loop reads CASSLGGEGTDTQYF. As DNA, the CDR3 is TGTGCCAGCTCCCTGGGTGGTGAGGGCACAGATACGCAGTATTTT.

In this sample, this clone turned up a few times. The chain couples TRBV7-6 to TRBJ2-7, with 11 bases identical to TRBD2. Germline values: CDR1 SGHVS, CDR2 FNYEAQ. This CDR3 region has 14 residues. J gave up 5 bases and V 5 bases, and 5 bases lay outside the gene matches. CDR3 DNA sequence: TGTGCCAGCAGCCCACTAGCGGGAGTCGACGAGCAGTACTTC. This translates into CASSPLAGVDEQYF. The full variable domain, with the rest looked up from reference TRBV7-6 and TRBJ2-7, is GAGVSQSPRYKVTKRGQDVALRCDPISGHVSLYWYRQALGQGPEFLTYFNYEAQQDKSGLPNDRFSAERPEGSISTLTIQRTEQRDSAMYRCASSPLAGVDEQYFGPGTRLTVT.

The V call is TRBV29-1, the J call TRBJ2-7; D remains ambiguous. Per the germline V gene, CDR1 is SQVTM and CDR2 is ANQGSEA. The CDR3 is 12 residues long. V was shortened by 5 bases and J by 2 bases, with 10 bases between the two germline ends. CDR3: CSVSGTPYEQYF. Here the CDR3 DNA reads TGCAGCGTTTCTGGCACCCCCTACGAGCAGTACTTC.

The chain is built from TRBV6-5 and TRBJ1-2, with 7 bases that match TRBD1. Trimming removed 5 bases from V and 4 bases from J; junction bases left unmatched: 7. Germline V CDR1 and CDR2: MNHEY, SVGAGI. The CDR3 loop spans 14 amino acids. This CDR3 is CASSIQGSGYGYTF. The CDR3 nucleotides read TGTGCCAGCAGTATACAGGGGTCGGGCTATGGCTACACCTTC.

This chain joins TRBV19 and TRBJ2-1; weak D call: TRBD1 (8 bases). CDR3 length equals 16 residues. In germline, CDR1 is LNHDA, CDR2 SQIVND (reference sequence). Trimming cost V 6 bases and J 9 bases, with 24 bases left between them. The CDR3 DNA is TGTGCCAGTAGCGCTACAGGGGGGAGGGCACACGTTGAGCAGTTCTTC. Translation gives CASSATGGRAHVEQFF.

The CDR3 sequence is CASSLGGLWTGADNEQFF. In nucleotides, the CDR3 is TGTGCCAGCAGTTTAGGTGGGTTGTGGACAGGGGCCGACAATGAGCAGTTCTTC. The V and J genes are TRBV28 and TRBJ2-1; 9 nucleotides align to TRBD1. With V trimmed by 2 bases and J by 5 bases, 13 bases remained unmatched. From germline, CDR1 is MDHEN and CDR2 SYDVKM. This CDR3 comprises 18 residues.

This clone was counted a single time. The chain recombines TRBV5-1 with TRBJ2-5; D remains unclear. This CDR3 is 11 amino acids long. V was trimmed by 7 bases and J by 0 bases, leaving 4 bases between them. Germline CDR1 SGHRS, CDR2 YFSETQ. CDR3 in amino acids: CASAHQETQYF. The CDR3 nucleotides read TGCGCCAGCGCGCACCAAGAGACCCAGTACTTC.

The chain combines TRBV2 with TRBJ1-3; D unclear. Trimming shortened V by 4 bases and J by 0 bases, and 19 bases separated the two germline ends. The germline V gene has CDR1 SNHLY and CDR2 FYNNEI. This CDR3 has 18 amino acids. In nucleotides, the CDR3 is TGTGCCAGCAGTGTGACTACCCCCAGGAACCTCTCTGGAAACACCATATATTTT. Protein: CASSVTTPRNLSGNTIYF.

V gene TRBV6-1 combines with J gene TRBJ2-1, with D uncertain. The CDR3 is 14 residues long. V was clipped by 10 bases and J by 5 bases, with 18 bases between them. Germline CDR1 MNHNS, CDR2 SASEGT. CDR3 residues: CATTSLSTNNEQFF. The DNA for the CDR3 is TGTGCCACCACCTCCTTGAGTACGAACAATGAGCAGTTCTTC.

The CDR3 sequence is CASSPSGRTYEQYF. CDR3 nucleotide sequence: TGCGCCAGCAGCCCAAGCGGGAGGACCTACGAGCAGTACTTC. The chain uses TRBV5-1 and TRBJ2-7; 9 nucleotides agree with TRBD2. Per the germline V gene, CDR1 is SGHRS and CDR2 is YFSETQ. The length of the CDR3 is 14 residues. V trimming: 4 bases; J trimming: 2 bases; junction bases outside the gene matches: 4.

The CDR3 here is CASSSLWGYTF. The DNA for the CDR3 is TGTGCCAGCAGCTCACTTTGGGGCTACACCTTC. V usage is TRBV11-2 and J usage is TRBJ1-2; D is uncertain. This CDR3 comprises 11 residues. V was trimmed by 4 bases and J by 8 bases, leaving 8 bases between them. The germline gives CDR1 SGHAT, CDR2 FQNNGV.

The CDR3 nucleotides read TGTGCCAGCAGTCCCCTCCGCGAGGGAAAACTGTTTTTT. Translation: CASSPLREGKLFF. The rearrangement joins TRBV6-5 to TRBJ1-4; D unclear. V was trimmed by 5 bases and J by 10 bases, leaving 14 bases between them. The CDR3 length is 13 residues. Germline V CDR1 and CDR2: MNHEY, SVGAGI.

This chain joins TRBV5-4 and TRBJ2-7, with D unclear. This CDR3 is 16 amino acids long. V lost 0 bases to trimming and J lost 1 base, with 14 bases between them. Germline V lookup: CDR1 SGHNT, CDR2 YYREEE (reference sequence). The CDR3 loop is CASSLAGYRRSYEQYF. The CDR3 DNA is TGTGCCAGCAGCTTGGCCGGGTACCGTCGATCCTACGAGCAGTACTTC.

The chain joins TRBV5-6 to TRBJ1-4; 9 nucleotides line up with TRBD1. CDR1 SGHDT and CDR2 YYEEEE come from the germline V gene. The CDR3 length is 17 residues. Losses at the gene ends were 4 bases for V and 7 bases for J; bases not matched to a gene: 14. The CDR3 nucleotides are TGTGCCAGCAGCGTCGGGACAGGGAGACCCCGTGGTGAAAAACTGTTTTTT. Translation: CASSVGTGRPRGEKLFF.

This clone has more than one count but fewer than ten. The CDR3 here is CASSSTPGSEQPQHF. In nucleotides, the CDR3 is TGTGCCAGCAGTTCCACCCCAGGGTCAGAACAGCCCCAGCATTTT. The rearrangement joins TRBV28 to TRBJ1-5; D is possibly TRBD1 (5 bases). Trimming removed 4 bases from V and 7 bases from J, with 17 bases in between. Germline V gives CDR1 MDHEN, CDR2 SYDVKM. CDR3 size: 15 residues.

V and J are TRBV14 and TRBJ2-5; 10 nucleotides align to TRBD2. Trimming at V came to 5 bases and at J to 4 bases, leaving 7 bases not matched to a gene. The CDR3 extends over 15 amino acids. Germline assignment: CDR1 SGHDN and CDR2 FVKESK. The CDR3 coding sequence is TGTGCCAGCAGCTACGCAAGACTAGCGGGAGAGACCCAGTACTTC. It translates to CASSYARLAGETQYF.

V usage is TRBV27 and J usage is TRBJ2-7, with D possibly TRBD2 on 7 matching bases. CDR1 MNHEY and CDR2 SMNVEV come from the germline V gene (reference sequence). The V and J ends lost 9 bases and 3 bases respectively, with 15 bases between them. This CDR3 is 13 amino acids long. In nucleotides, the CDR3 is TGTGCCAGTGGGGAGGGGGAGCGCTACGAGCAGTACTTC. Translating gives CASGEGERYEQYF.

This clone occurred once. V is TRBV28 and J is TRBJ1-2; D is uncertain. Germline lookup yields CDR1 MDHEN and CDR2 SYDVKM. This CDR3 region has 13 residues. Trimming cost V 9 bases and J 2 bases, with 13 bases left between them. CDR3 region: CASEGPTNYGYTF. The CDR3 DNA sequence: TGTGCCAGTGAGGGCCCCACAAACTATGGCTACACCTTC.

This sequence joins TRBV6-5 and TRBJ2-3, with D perhaps TRBD1 (6 bases). Trimming removed 7 bases from V and 1 base from J, with 15 bases in between. CDR1 and CDR2 (germline): MNHEY, SVGAGI. The CDR3 length is 15 residues. The CDR3 DNA follows: TGTGCCAGCACCTACAGGGTGGGGCGCACAGATACGCAGTATTTT. This translates into CASTYRVGRTDTQYF.

This chain links TRBV7-8 with TRBJ2-7, with 8 nucleotides matching TRBD2. J lost 12 bases, V lost 3 bases, and 13 bases had no gene match. The CDR3 spans 14 residues. CDR1 is SGHVS and CDR2 is FQNEAQ in the germline V gene. As DNA, the CDR3 is TGTGCCAGCAGCTTGCTAGGACTAGCCCCCATTCGGTACTTC. Its translation is CASSLLGLAPIRYF.

This chain connects TRBV2 to TRBJ2-7; TRBD1 aligns across 7 bases. Trimming removed 11 bases from V and 9 bases from J; junction bases left unmatched: 13. Looked up from germline, CDR1 is SNHLY and CDR2 is FYNNEI. The CDR3 extends over 12 amino acids. CDR3 in DNA: TGTGCCGTCCGGGACAGACAGGTCGGGCAGTACTTC. The encoded protein is CAVRDRQVGQYF.

The rearrangement joins TRBV11-2 to TRBJ2-7; TRBD2 is a possible D gene (6 bases). V dropped 5 bases and J dropped 6 bases, with 11 bases sitting between them. The CDR3 length is 12 residues. Germline V lookup: CDR1 SGHAT, CDR2 FQNNGV. The DNA for the CDR3 is TGTGCCAGCAGCGCTCAGGGAGGCGAGCAGTACTTC. Translation gives CASSAQGGEQYF.

This clone was picked up a small number of times. The chain recombines TRBV7-2 with TRBJ2-1; 13 nucleotides line up with TRBD2. Germline CDR1 SGHTA, CDR2 FQGNSA. V lost 5 bases to trimming and J lost 0 bases; unmatched junction nucleotides: 4. The CDR3 is 17 residues long. Here the CDR3 reads CASSVGLAGVSYNEQFF. CDR3 in DNA: TGTGCCAGCAGCGTCGGACTAGCGGGAGTCTCCTACAATGAGCAGTTCTTC. The full variable domain, its missing parts supplied by reference TRBV7-2 and TRBJ2-1, is GAGVSQSPSNKVTEKGKDVELRCDPISGHTALYWYRQSLGQGLEFLIYFQGNSAPDKSGLPSDRFSAERTGGSVSTLTIQRTQQEDSAVYLCASSVGLAGVSYNEQFFGPGTRLTVL.

The table lists this clone with a count of one. The chain carries TRBV19 and TRBJ2-7; TRBD2 matches 7 bases. The CDR3 is 15 amino acids. V lost 4 bases to trimming and J lost 0 bases; unmatched junction nucleotides: 6. The germline CDR1 and CDR2 sequences are LNHDA and SQIVND (reference sequence). The CDR3 spells CASSRVSGPSYEQYF. In DNA, the CDR3 is TGTGCCAGTAGTAGGGTTAGCGGGCCCTCCTACGAGCAGTACTTC.